Listed below are T cell receptor beta chains from one sample, sequenced in a study of T cells in Graves' hyperthyroidism and ophthalmopathy. TCRdb recomputed calls from the multiplex PCR reads with MiXCR, one row per CDR3 protein. The data contain about 270,000 distinct CDR3 sequences, about 20% of them singletons. The sample taken for sequencing was blood. The source is a man under 40 with Graves' ophthalmopathy. The CDR3 runs from the conserved cysteine through the conserved F or W. The D gene is left open where the match is weak. Rows give clone size only sometimes, using once, few, many, or a class for an expanded clone.

CDR3nt: TGTGCCAGCAGCGGGACAGGGGTCCCAAGCTCCTACGAGCAGTACTTC
CDR3aa: CASSGTGVPSSYEQYF
abundance: NA
j_gene: TRBJ2-7
v_gene: TRBV7-2
d_gene: TRBD1
len: 16

CDR3nt: TGTGCCACCAGCCGAATGGACAGGCGAGATCAGCCCCAGCATTTT
CDR3aa: CATSRMDRRDQPQHF
abundance: few
j_gene: TRBJ1-5
v_gene: TRBV15
d_gene: TRBD1
len: 15

CDR3nt: TGTGCCAGCAGCCAAGGGCGGCTAACCTACAATGAGCAGTTCTTC
CDR3aa: CASSQGRLTYNEQFF
abundance: many
j_gene: TRBJ2-1
v_gene: TRBV3-1
d_gene: NA
len: 15

CDR3nt: TGTGCCAGCAGTGAACCGGACAGGGGCGGACTTCAAGAGGAAAATGAGCAGTTCTTC
CDR3aa: CASSEPDRGGLQEENEQFF
abundance: NA
j_gene: TRBJ2-1
v_gene: TRBV2
d_gene: TRBD1
len: 19

CDR3nt: TGCAGCGGAGTCGGAAACACTGAAGCTTTCTTT
CDR3aa: CSGVGNTEAFF
abundance: NA
j_gene: TRBJ1-1
v_gene: TRBV29-1
d_gene: NA
len: 11

CDR3nt: TGTGCCAGCAGCATACTAGGCACCGGGGAGCTGTTTTTT
CDR3aa: CASSILGTGELFF
abundance: NA
j_gene: TRBJ2-2
v_gene: TRBV5-5
d_gene: NA
len: 13

CDR3nt: TGTGCCACCGCGGATCTGACTGAAGCTTTCTTT
CDR3aa: CATADLTEAFF
abundance: NA
j_gene: TRBJ1-1
v_gene: TRBV28
d_gene: NA
len: 11

CDR3nt: TGCAGTGCTAGAACCACTCCGGGACTAGCGGGACCAGATACGCAGTATTTT
CDR3aa: CSARTTPGLAGPDTQYF
abundance: NA
j_gene: TRBJ2-3
v_gene: TRBV20-1
d_gene: TRBD2
len: 17

CDR3nt: TGTGCCAGCAGCTCCTTTACCCGGACAGGGAGCTCCTACAATGAGCAGTTCTTC
CDR3aa: CASSSFTRTGSSYNEQFF
abundance: NA
j_gene: TRBJ2-1
v_gene: TRBV3-1
d_gene: TRBD1
len: 18

CDR3nt: TGTGCCAGCAGTAGAACCAGGGTAGGCGGTAACATTCAGTACTTC
CDR3aa: CASSRTRVGGNIQYF
abundance: few
j_gene: TRBJ2-4
v_gene: TRBV27
d_gene: NA
len: 15

CDR3nt: TGTGCCAGCAATCCCGGATCGACGGTCTACACCTTC
CDR3aa: CASNPGSTVYTF
abundance: NA
j_gene: TRBJ1-2
v_gene: TRBV6-2/TRBV6-3
d_gene: NA
len: 12

CDR3nt: TGTGCCAGCAGCCCAGGTAGCGGTTCCTACAATGAGCAGTTCTTC
CDR3aa: CASSPGSGSYNEQFF
abundance: many
j_gene: TRBJ2-1
v_gene: TRBV7-3
d_gene: NA
len: 15

CDR3nt: TGTGCCAGCAGCTTAGCCAGACAGGGGGCGTTGGGAAACACCATATATTTT
CDR3aa: CASSLARQGALGNTIYF
abundance: many
j_gene: TRBJ1-3
v_gene: TRBV11-2
d_gene: TRBD1
len: 17